This entry lists 10 T cell receptor beta chains sequenced from one sample in a study of blood T cells in healthy people across ages. The authors ran a second PCR of roughly 6 to 12 cycles using a sample-barcoded 5' primer and a J-beta primer mix. TCRdb re-called the 5' RACE reads with MiXCR, one entry per CDR3 protein. This sample has just over 1 million distinct CDR3 sequences, with around 45% found just once. Specimen: blood. Receptors were obtained from a woman aged 60-75 years in good health.

This sequence joins TRBV11-1 and TRBJ2-7, with 7 bases fitting TRBD2. Germline V gene lookup returns CDR1 SGHAT and CDR2 FQDESV (reference sequence). CDR3 length equals 16 residues. J gave up 3 bases and V 4 bases, and 12 bases lay outside the gene matches. CDR3 sequence (DNA): TGTGCCAGCAGCTCAGTTTTCGCGGGGGAACACTACGAGCAGTACTTC. Its translation is CASSSVFAGEHYEQYF. Full variable domain (rest looked up from reference TRBV11-1 and TRBJ2-7): EAEVAQSPRYKITEKSQAVAFWCDPISGHATLYWYRQILGQGPELLVQFQDESVVDDSQLPKDRFSAERLKGVDSTLKIQPAELGDSAMYLCASSSVFAGEHYEQYFGPGTRLTVT.

In its sample, this clonotype was seen a few times. This chain joins TRBV5-1 and TRBJ2-7, with D possibly matching TRBD1 (6 bases). V lost 0 bases and J 1 base, leaving 14 bases between the germline ends. The CDR3 is 16 amino acids. Germline V gives CDR1 SGHRS, CDR2 YFSETQ. The CDR3 loop reads CASSLADRKWSYEQYF. The CDR3 DNA follows: TGCGCCAGCAGCTTGGCCGACAGGAAGTGGTCCTACGAGCAGTACTTC. The full variable domain, its missing parts supplied by reference TRBV5-1 and TRBJ2-7, is KAGVTQTPRYLIKTRGQQVTLSCSPISGHRSVSWYQQTPGQGLQFLFEYFSETQRNKGNFPGRFSGRQFSNSRSEMNVSTLELGDSALYLCASSLADRKWSYEQYFGPGTRLTVT.

J is TRBJ2-5 and V is TRBV20-1; the D is unclear. CDR1 DFQATT and CDR2 SNEGSKA come from the germline V gene (reference sequence). This CDR3 comprises 11 residues. Between the trimmed V and J ends, which lost 1 base and 5 bases, there was a span of 5 bases. The CDR3 is CSARVTETQYF. CDR3 in DNA: TGCAGTGCTAGAGTCACCGAGACCCAGTACTTC.

Of note for this clonotype: The conserved final phenylalanine or tryptophan is absent from the CDR3, which likely points to a read error. This chain joins TRBV5-1 and TRBJ2-7; tentatively, D is TRBD1 or TRBD2 (5 bases each). The CDR3 consists of 13 residues. CDR1 and CDR2 (germline): SGHRS, YFSETQ. CDR3 amino acids: CVSSVGPNQEQYL. CDR3 sequence (DNA): TGCGTCAGCAGCGTGGGACCCAATCAGGAGCAGTACTTA.

This clonotype was counted a few times. The rearrangement links TRBV6-2 or TRBV6-3 to TRBJ2-5, with 12 bases that match TRBD2. Germline V gene sequence: CDR1 MNHEY, CDR2 SVGEGT. Trimming cost V 2 bases and J 6 bases; bases outside gene matches: 16. The length of the CDR3 is 19 residues. CDR3 sequence reads: CASSYTRLAGASGKKTQYF. The CDR3 DNA sequence: TGTGCCAGCAGTTACACCCGACTAGCGGGAGCCTCGGGGAAGAAGACCCAGTACTTC.

This chain joins TRBV6-5 and TRBJ2-1; 8 positions match TRBD1. Per the germline V gene, CDR1 is MNHEY and CDR2 is SVGAGI. Trimming took 7 bases from V and 11 from J; bases not matched to a gene: 10. This CDR3 is built from 13 residues. CDR3 nucleotide sequence: TGTGCCAGCAACCCCAGGGGGCGAAGCAAGCAGTTCTTC. This encodes CASNPRGRSKQFF.

In its sample, this clonotype was seen a few times. CDR3 protein: CASNAGTDTQYF. The CDR3 DNA follows: TGTGCCAGCAATGCGGGAACAGATACGCAGTATTTT. This chain uses TRBV12-3 or TRBV12-4 with TRBJ2-3; TRBD2 is a possible D gene (6 bases). The V gene lost 7 bases and the J gene lost 3 bases, with 8 bases spanning the gap. This CDR3 spans 12 amino acids.

This chain links TRBV20-1 with TRBJ2-1; D unresolved. Trimming removed 1 base at V and 2 bases at J, with 9 bases between. Germline CDR1 is DFQATT and CDR2 is SNEGSKA (reference sequence). The CDR3 has 14 residues. CDR3 sequence reads: CSARVILTYNEQFF. DNA for the CDR3: TGCAGTGCTAGAGTCATCCTTACCTACAATGAGCAGTTCTTC.

The chain couples TRBV12-3 or TRBV12-4 to TRBJ1-5; tentative D call: TRBD1 (6 bases). Trimming removed 2 bases at V and 1 base at J, with 9 bases between. The CDR3 contains 15 residues. The CDR3 loop is CASSLTTGSNQPQHF. The CDR3 bases are TGTGCCAGCAGTTTAACCACAGGGAGCAATCAGCCCCAGCATTTT.

The chain employs TRBV10-1 and TRBJ2-7; a possible D gene is TRBD2 (6 bases). CDR3 length equals 15 residues. The germline V gene has CDR1 WNHNN and CDR2 SYGVQD (reference sequence). Between the trimmed V and J ends, which lost 6 bases and 4 bases, there was a span of 19 bases. The chain's CDR3 is CASSAIAGPGYEQYF. The CDR3 region has the DNA TGCGCCAGCAGCGCGATTGCGGGACCAGGGTACGAGCAGTACTTC.